This TCR beta chain was obtained from a study of T cells in localized non-small cell lung cancer. V was pared by 2 bases and J by 7 bases, with 15 bases between. This CDR3 region has 14 residues. The germline V gene has CDR1 ENHRY and CDR2 SYGVKD. This clone was observed a single time. Antigen specificity is unknown. Study-level points and caveats: Because researchers sequenced only one region of the tumor, heterogeneity is still possible. Overall survival was longer when the density of T cells in the blood was higher. For the top 100 tumor clones, a median about 57 also appeared in adjacent lung. Tumor showed lower T cell clonality than uninvolved adjacent lung, where it was highest.

TCRdb keeps only in-frame clones here, not all; method: immunoSEQ multiplex PCR. Of 70,000 to 85,000 clones in the sample, around 84% were seen once. The chain combines TRBV10-3 with TRBJ2-7; tentatively, D is TRBD1 (6 bases). The TCR was taken from a female donor over 55 with stage I lung adenocarcinoma. Specimen: peripheral blood, collected before any cancer treatment. CDR3 nucleotide sequence: TGTGCCATCAGTGAGCGTGAGGGGGTAGGGGAGCAGTACTTC. Its translation: CAISEREGVGEQYF.